The entry that follows covers one T cell receptor beta chain sequence. Repertoires were generated with immunoSEQ multiplex PCR, while TCRdb's copy carries only in-frame clones and drops some. The sample shows 500,000 to 850,000 clones, around 87% of them seen only once. With 1 base clipped from V and 4 bases from J, the junction kept 10 bases outside the gene matches. CDR3 length equals 17 residues. Germline V lookup: CDR1 LNHNV, CDR2 YYDKDF (reference sequence). These data belong to a study of shared T cell receptors in the human thymus. These data were likewise used in another study, on human thymus T cells. From that report: Corrective heart surgery yielded resections, and these provided the thymus tissue.

The sample taken for sequencing was thymocytes. The receptor's source is a boy less than two years old with a congenital heart defect. The V and J genes are TRBV15 and TRBJ1-2, with 9 bases aligning to TRBD1. The chain's CDR3 is CATSRARDRVLGYGYTF. CDR3 nucleotides: TGTGCCACCAGCAGAGCGCGGGACAGGGTTTTAGGCTATGGCTACACCTTC.